This entry concerns a single T cell receptor (beta chain). Antigen unknown. This specimen comes from a study of a mutant IDH1 vaccine in newly diagnosed glioma. Time point: week 23, last vaccination. Every vaccination contained 300 ug of the mutant IDH1 20-mer peptide and was paired with topical imiquimod. Donors had new WHO grade 3 or 4 IDH1-mutant, ATRX-lost astrocytomas. Study observations and caveats: Pseudoprogression seemed unrelated to changes in top peripheral T cell clonotypes.

There are 17 residues in the CDR3. In germline, CDR1 is SGHAT, CDR2 FQNNGV. V dropped 1 base and J dropped 4; count of bases not matched to a gene: 3. Here immunoSEQ multiplex PCR was the method, and the copy in TCRdb shows in-frame clones only, minus some. The repertoire includes tens of thousands of clones, about 81% of them detected once, and roughly 8.8% sits in the top ten. This specimen was PBMCs, taken from a glioma patient whose treatment included an IDH1 peptide vaccine. This clonotype was sampled from a woman between 35 and 50 years old with glioma. Some clones in this sample may be carry-over from other donors' samples. The V call is TRBV11-2, the J call TRBJ2-2, with 13 positions matching TRBD2. The CDR3 reads CASSLGTSGGATGELFF. The CDR3, as DNA: TGTGCCAGCAGCTTAGGGACTAGCGGGGGCGCCACCGGGGAGCTGTTTTTT.